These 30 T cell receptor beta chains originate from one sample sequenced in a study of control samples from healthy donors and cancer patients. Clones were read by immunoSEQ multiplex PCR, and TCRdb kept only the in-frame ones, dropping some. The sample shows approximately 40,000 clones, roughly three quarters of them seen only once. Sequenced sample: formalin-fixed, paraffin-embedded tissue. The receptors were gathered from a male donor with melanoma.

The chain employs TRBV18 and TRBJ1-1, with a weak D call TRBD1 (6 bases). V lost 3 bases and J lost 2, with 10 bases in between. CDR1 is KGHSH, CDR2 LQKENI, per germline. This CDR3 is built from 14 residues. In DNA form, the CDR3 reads TGTGCCAGCTCACCTTCACAGGGAAACACTGAAGCTTTCTTT. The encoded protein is CASSPSQGNTEAFF.

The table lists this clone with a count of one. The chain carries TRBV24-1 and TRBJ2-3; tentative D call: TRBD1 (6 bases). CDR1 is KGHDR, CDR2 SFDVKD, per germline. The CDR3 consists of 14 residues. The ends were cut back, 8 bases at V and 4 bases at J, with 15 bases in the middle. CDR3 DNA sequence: TGTGCCACCATGCAAGCAGGGGCCCCAGATACGCAGTATTTT. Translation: CATMQAGAPDTQYF.

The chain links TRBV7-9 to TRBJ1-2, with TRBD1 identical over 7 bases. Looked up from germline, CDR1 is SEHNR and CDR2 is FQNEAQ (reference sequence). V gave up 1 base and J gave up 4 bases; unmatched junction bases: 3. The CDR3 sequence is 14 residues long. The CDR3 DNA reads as TGTGCCAGCAGCTTAGGGGACAGACCCTATGGCTACACCTTC. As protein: CASSLGDRPYGYTF.

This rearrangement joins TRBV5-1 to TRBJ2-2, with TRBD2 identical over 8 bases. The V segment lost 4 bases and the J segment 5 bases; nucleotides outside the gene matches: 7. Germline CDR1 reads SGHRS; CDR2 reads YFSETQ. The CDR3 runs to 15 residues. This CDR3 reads CASSPTSGGTGELFF. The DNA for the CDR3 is TGCGCCAGCAGCCCGACATCGGGAGGGACCGGGGAGCTGTTTTTT.

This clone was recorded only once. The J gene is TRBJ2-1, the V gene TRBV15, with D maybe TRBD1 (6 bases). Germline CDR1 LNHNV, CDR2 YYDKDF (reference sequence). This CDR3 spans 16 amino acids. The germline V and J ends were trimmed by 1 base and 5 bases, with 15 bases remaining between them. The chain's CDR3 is CATSRGRGRINNEQFF. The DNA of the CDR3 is TGTGCCACCAGCAGAGGCAGGGGCCGAATAAACAATGAGCAGTTCTTC.

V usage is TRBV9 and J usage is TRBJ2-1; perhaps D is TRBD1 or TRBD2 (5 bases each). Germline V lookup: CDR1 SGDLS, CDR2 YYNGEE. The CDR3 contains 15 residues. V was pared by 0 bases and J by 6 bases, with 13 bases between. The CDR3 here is CASSVEWAGTNEQFF. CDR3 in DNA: TGTGCCAGCAGCGTAGAGTGGGCAGGGACCAATGAGCAGTTCTTC.

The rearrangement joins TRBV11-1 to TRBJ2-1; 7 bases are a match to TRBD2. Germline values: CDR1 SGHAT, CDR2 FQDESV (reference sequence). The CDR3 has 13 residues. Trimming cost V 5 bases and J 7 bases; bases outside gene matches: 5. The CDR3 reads CASSTGTKNEQFF. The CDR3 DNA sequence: TGTGCCAGCAGCACCGGGACTAAAAATGAGCAGTTCTTC.

The DNA for the CDR3 is TGTGCCTGCCGGGGCCTCATGGGACAGGGGGGCGATAGCAATCAGCCCCAGCATTTT. Translation: CACRGLMGQGGDSNQPQHF. J is TRBJ1-5 and V is TRBV2; 11 bases are shared with TRBD1. This CDR3 is built from 19 residues. Trimming removed 11 bases from V and 0 bases from J; junction bases left unmatched: 18. The germline CDR1 and CDR2 sequences are SNHLY and FYNNEI.

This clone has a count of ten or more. CDR3 coding DNA: TGTGCCAGTAGACTAGACAGAAATAGCAATCAGCCCCAGCATTTT. Translated, it gives CASRLDRNSNQPQHF. This chain joins TRBV19 and TRBJ1-5; possibly TRBD1 for D (5 bases). Looked up from germline, CDR1 is LNHDA and CDR2 is SQIVND (reference sequence). This CDR3 has 15 amino acids. Deletions cut 6 bases from V and 0 bases from J, with 12 bases between.

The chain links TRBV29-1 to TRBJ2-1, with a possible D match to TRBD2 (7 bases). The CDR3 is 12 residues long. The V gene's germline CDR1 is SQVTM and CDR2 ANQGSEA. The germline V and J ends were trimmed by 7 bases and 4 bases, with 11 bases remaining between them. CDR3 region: CSAAGAYNEQFF. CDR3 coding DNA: TGCAGCGCCGCGGGGGCGTACAATGAGCAGTTCTTC.

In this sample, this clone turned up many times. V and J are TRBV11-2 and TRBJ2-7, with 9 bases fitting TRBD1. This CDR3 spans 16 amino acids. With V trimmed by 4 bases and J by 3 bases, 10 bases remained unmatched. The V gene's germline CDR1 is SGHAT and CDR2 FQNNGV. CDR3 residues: CASSSQMDRGVYEQYF. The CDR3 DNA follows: TGTGCCAGCAGCTCGCAGATGGACAGGGGAGTCTACGAGCAGTACTTC.

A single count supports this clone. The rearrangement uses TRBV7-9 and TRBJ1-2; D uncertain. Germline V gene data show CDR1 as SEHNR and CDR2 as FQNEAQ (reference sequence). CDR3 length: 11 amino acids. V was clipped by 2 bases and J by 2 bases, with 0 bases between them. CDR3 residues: CASSLNYGYTF. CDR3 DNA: TGTGCCAGCAGCTTAAACTATGGCTACACCTTC.

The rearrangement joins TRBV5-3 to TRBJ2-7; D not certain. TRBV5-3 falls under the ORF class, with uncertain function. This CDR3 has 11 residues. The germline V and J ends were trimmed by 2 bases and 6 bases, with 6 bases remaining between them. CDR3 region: CARSFAREQYF. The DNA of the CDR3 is TGTGCCAGAAGCTTCGCCCGCGAGCAGTACTTC.

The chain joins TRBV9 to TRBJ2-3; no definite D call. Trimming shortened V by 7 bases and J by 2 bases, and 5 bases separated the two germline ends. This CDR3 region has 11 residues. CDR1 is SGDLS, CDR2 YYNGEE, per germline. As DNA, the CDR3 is TGTGCCAGCGCCGTCACAGATACGCAGTATTTT. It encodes CASAVTDTQYF.

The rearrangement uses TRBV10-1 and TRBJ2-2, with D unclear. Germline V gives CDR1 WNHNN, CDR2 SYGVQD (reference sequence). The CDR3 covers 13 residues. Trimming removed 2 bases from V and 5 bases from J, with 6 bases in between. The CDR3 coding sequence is TGCGCCAGCAGTGAGAGAGAGACCGGGGAGCTGTTTTTT. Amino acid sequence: CASSERETGELFF.

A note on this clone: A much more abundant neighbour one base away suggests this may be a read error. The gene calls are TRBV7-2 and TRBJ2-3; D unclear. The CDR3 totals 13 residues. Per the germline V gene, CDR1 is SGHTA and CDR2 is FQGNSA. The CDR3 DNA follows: TGTGCCAGCAGCTTAAAGCGAGGTGATATGCAGTATTTT. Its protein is CASSLKRGDMQYF.

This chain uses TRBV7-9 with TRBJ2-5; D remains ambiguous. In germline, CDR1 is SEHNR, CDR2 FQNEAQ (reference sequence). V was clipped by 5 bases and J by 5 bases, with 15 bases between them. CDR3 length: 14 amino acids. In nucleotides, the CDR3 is TGTGCCAGCAGCCACATAGCAGACCGTGAGACCCAGTACTTC. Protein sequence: CASSHIADRETQYF.

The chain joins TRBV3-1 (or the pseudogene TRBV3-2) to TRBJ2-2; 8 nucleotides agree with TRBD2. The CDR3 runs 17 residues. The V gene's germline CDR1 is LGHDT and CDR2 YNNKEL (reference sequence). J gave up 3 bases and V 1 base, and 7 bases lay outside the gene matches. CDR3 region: CASSQVFPSGYTGELFF. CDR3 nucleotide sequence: TGTGCCAGCAGCCAAGTGTTTCCTAGCGGGTACACCGGGGAGCTGTTTTTT.

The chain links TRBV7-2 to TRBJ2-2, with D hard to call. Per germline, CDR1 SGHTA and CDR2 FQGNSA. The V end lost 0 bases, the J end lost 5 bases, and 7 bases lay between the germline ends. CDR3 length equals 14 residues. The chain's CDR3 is CASSLAEKTGELFF. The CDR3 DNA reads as TGTGCCAGCAGCTTAGCGGAAAAGACCGGGGAGCTGTTTTTT.

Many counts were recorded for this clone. The CDR3 bases are TGTGCCAGCAGTTTTCAACAGGGGGATGAAGCTTTCTTT. This codes for CASSFQQGDEAFF. This rearrangement joins TRBV27 to TRBJ1-1; 8 nucleotides match TRBD1. There are 13 residues in the CDR3. Unmatched junction bases numbered 4, after V lost 3 bases and J lost 7 bases. CDR1 and CDR2 (germline): MNHEY, SMNVEV (reference sequence).

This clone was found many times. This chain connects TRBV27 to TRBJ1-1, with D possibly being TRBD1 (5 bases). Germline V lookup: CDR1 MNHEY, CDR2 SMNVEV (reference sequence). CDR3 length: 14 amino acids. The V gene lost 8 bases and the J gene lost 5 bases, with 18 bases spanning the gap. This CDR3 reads CASGINGAGTEAFF. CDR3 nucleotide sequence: TGTGCCAGCGGCATCAATGGGGCTGGTACTGAAGCTTTCTTT.

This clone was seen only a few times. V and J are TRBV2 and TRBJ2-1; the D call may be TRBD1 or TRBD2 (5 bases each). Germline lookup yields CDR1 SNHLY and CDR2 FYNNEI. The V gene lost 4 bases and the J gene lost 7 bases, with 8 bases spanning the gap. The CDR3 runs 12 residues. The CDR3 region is CASSVRENEQFF. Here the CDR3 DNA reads TGTGCCAGCAGTGTCAGGGAGAATGAGCAGTTCTTC.

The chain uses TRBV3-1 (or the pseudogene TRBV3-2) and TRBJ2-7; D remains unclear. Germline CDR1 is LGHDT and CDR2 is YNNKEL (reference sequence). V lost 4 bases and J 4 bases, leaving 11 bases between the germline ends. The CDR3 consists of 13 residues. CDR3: CASSRGPEYEQYF. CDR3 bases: TGTGCCAGCAGCCGCGGCCCGGAGTACGAGCAGTACTTC.

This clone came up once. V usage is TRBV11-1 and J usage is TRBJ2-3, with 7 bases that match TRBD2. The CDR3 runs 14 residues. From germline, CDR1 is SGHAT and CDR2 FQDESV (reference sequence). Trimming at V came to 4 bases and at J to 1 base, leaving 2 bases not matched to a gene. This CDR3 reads CASSSGLRTDTQYF. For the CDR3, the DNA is TGTGCCAGCAGCTCGGGACTACGCACAGATACGCAGTATTTT.

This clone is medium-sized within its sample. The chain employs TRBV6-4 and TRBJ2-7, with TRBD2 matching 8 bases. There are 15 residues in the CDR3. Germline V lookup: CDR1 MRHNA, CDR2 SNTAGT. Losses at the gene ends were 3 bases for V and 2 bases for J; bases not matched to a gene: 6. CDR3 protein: CASSEIAGSPYEQYF. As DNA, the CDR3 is TGTGCCAGCAGTGAAATAGCGGGATCACCCTACGAGCAGTACTTC.

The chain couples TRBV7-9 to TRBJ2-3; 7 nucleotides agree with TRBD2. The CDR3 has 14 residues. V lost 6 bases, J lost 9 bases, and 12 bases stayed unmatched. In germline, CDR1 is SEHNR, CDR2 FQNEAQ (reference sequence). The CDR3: CASSLRDYSSTQYF. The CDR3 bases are TGTGCCAGCAGTCTAAGGGACTACTCGTCGACGCAGTATTTT.

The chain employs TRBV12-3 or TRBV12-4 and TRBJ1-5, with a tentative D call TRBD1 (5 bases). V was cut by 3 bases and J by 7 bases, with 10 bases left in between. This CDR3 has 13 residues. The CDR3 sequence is CASSFAGDQPQHF. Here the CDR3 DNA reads TGTGCCAGCAGTTTCGCGGGGGACCAGCCCCAGCATTTT.

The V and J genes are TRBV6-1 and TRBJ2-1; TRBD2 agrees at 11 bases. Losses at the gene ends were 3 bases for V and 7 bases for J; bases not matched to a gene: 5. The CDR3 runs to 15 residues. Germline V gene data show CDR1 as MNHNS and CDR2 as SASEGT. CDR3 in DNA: TGTGCCAGCAGTGAGGGGCTAGCGGGAGGAAATGAGCAGTTCTTC. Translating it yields CASSEGLAGGNEQFF.

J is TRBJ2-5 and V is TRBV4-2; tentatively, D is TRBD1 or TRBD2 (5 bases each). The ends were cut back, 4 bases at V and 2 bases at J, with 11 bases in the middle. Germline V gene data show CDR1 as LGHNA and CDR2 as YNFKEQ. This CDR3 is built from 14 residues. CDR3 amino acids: CASSRGAQQETQYF. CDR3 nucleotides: TGTGCCAGCAGCCGAGGGGCACAGCAAGAGACCCAGTACTTC.

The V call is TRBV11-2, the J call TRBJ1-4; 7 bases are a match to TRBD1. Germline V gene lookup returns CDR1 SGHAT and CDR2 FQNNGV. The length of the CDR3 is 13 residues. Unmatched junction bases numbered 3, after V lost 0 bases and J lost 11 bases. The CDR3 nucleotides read TGTGCCAGCAGCTTAGATAGGGACAGCAAACTGTTTTTT. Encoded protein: CASSLDRDSKLFF.